The clone carrying this T cell receptor beta chain showed up just a few times. The data stem from a study of T-cell memory formation after mild COVID-19. TCRdb itself ran the 5' RACE reads through MiXCR, one entry per CDR3 protein. The sample carries about 350,000 distinct CDR3 sequences, 20% recorded once. With 6 bases removed from V and 1 base from J, the gap between germline ends came to 6 bases. CDR3 length: 12 residues. CDR1 and CDR2 (germline): MDHEN, SYDVKM. This TCR derives from a man younger than 30 who had mild COVID-19 (a few samples of this study predate the infection). Cell type and time point are not known. V gene TRBV28 combines with J gene TRBJ1-2; D unclear. Sequencing used PBMCs or a T cell subset sorted from them (not recorded which). For the CDR3, the DNA is TGTGCCAGCAGGGACTTTAACTATGGCTACACCTTC. The encoded protein is CASRDFNYGYTF.